This TCR beta chain was found in a study of blood T cell repertoires in COVID-19. Across the whole study: Both acute and convalescent COVID-19 samples were obtained from the United States, Italy and Spain. From T cells, B-cell-depleted T cells, or PBMCs came the material, which was cDNA or gDNA.

In the original processing: From reference gene primer amplification, estimates of nucleated cell counts were derived. The method was immunoSEQ multiplex PCR; TCRdb's version includes in-frame clones alone and lacks a portion of them. The V and J calls and clone size were taken over from that table, and D and trimming were inferred from the DNA. The table includes roughly 70,000 clones, approximately 89% detected once. This receptor was taken from an older woman with active COVID-19. Sequencing used peripheral blood.

This CDR3 is CASSDTGQYEQYF. CDR3 coding DNA: TGTGCCAGCAGTGATACGGGACAGTACGAGCAGTACTTC. The chain carries TRBV6-1 and TRBJ2-7, with 7 positions matching TRBD1. Losses at the gene ends were 3 bases for V and 4 bases for J; bases not matched to a gene: 3. CDR3 length: 13 amino acids. Germline loops: CDR1 MNHNS, CDR2 SASEGT.